The sequence of this TCR beta chain was determined in a study of Ad26.COV2.S vaccination and SARS-CoV-2 variants. Study at large: In the COV1001 trial, the donor was in the Ad26.COV2.S arm. Once or twice, 56 days apart, Ad26.COV2.S was delivered intramuscularly.

Treatment meaning: some 20 received Ad26.COV2.S at low or high dose, single or two shots; roughly five received placebo; per-sample allocation not given. It was on day 63 after the first vaccine or placebo injection that samples were taken. Boston supplied an adult donor aged 18-55 years. As regards this clone: The antigen is undetermined.

The assay was immunoSEQ multiplex PCR, and TCRdb's table has in-frame clones only and misses some. The data show 350,000 to 500,000 clones, roughly 89% seen once. V lost 4 bases to trimming and J lost 0 bases, with 13 bases between them. In germline, CDR1 is SNHLY, CDR2 FYNNEI. This CDR3 contains 16 residues. Overall study findings and caveats: Non-spike TCR breadth showed similarity between vaccine and placebo recipients.

Sequencing used peripheral blood, obtained in a trial of Ad26.COV2.S vaccine versus placebo. This receptor was identified in a person aged 18-65 years who received the Ad26.COV2.S COVID-19 vaccine or a placebo. This chain joins TRBV2 and TRBJ1-5; D is undetermined. CDR3 nucleotide sequence: TGTGCCAGCAGTGGATTATCGAGCTATAGCAATCAGCCCCAGCATTTT. Translated, it gives CASSGLSSYSNQPQHF.